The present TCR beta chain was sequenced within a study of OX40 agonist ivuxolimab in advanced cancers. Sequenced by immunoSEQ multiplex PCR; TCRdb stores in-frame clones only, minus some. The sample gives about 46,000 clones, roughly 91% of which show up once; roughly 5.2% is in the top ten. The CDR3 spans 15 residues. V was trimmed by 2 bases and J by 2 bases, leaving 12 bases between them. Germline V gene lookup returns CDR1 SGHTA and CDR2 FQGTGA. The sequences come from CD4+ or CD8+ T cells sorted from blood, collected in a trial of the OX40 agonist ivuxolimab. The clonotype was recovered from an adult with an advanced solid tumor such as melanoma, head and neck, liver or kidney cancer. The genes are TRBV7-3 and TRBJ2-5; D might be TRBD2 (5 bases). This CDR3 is CASSLLQRLQETQYF. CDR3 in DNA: TGTGCCAGCAGCTTATTGCAACGACTACAAGAGACCCAGTACTTC.